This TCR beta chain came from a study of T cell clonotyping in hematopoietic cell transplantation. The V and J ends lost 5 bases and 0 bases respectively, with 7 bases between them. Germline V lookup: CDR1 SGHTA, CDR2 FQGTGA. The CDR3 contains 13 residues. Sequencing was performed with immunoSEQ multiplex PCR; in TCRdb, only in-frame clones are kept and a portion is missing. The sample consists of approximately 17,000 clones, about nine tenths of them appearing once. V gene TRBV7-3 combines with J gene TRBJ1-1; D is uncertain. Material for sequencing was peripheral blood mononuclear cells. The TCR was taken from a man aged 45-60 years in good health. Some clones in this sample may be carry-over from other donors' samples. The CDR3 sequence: CASSVQMNTEAFF. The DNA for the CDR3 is TGTGCCAGCAGCGTACAGATGAACACTGAAGCTTTCTTT.